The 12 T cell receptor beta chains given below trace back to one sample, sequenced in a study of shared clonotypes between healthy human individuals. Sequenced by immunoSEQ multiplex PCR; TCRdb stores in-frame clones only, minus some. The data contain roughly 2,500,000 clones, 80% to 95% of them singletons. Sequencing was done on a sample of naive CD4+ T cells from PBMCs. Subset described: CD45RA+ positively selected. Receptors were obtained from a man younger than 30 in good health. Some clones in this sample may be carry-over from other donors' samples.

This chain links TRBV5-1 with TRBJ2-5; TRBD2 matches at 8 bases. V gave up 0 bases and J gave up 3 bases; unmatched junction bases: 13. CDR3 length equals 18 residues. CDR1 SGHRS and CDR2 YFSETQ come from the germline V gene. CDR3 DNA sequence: TGCGCCAGCAGCTTGGTTGTGTCGGGACGGGAGGGAAAAGAGACCCAGTACTTC. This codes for CASSLVVSGREGKETQYF.

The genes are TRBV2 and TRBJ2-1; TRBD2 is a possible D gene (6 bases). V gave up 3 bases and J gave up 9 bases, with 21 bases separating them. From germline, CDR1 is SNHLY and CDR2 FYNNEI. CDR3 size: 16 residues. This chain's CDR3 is CASSERDPAGRPEQFF. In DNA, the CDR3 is TGTGCCAGCAGTGAGAGGGATCCGGCCGGGAGACCTGAGCAGTTCTTC.

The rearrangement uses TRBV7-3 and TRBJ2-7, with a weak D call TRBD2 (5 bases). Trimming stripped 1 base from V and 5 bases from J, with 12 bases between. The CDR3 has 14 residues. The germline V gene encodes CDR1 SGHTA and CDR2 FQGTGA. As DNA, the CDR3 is TGTGCCAGCAGCTTAATCTCCGGGGTGGACGAGCAGTACTTC. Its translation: CASSLISGVDEQYF.

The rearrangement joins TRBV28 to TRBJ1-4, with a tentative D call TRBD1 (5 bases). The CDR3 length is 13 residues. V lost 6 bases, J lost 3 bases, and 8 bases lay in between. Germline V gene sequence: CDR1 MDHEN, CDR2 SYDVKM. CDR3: CASRQGPNEKLFF. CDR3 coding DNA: TGTGCCAGCAGGCAGGGACCTAATGAAAAACTGTTTTTT.

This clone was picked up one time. CDR3 sequence (DNA): TGTGCCAGCAGTGATCTTTTGTATAATGAAAAACTGTTTTTT. Amino acids: CASSDLLYNEKLFF. The V and J genes are TRBV2 and TRBJ1-4; no clear D. This CDR3 comprises 14 residues. V was shortened by 3 bases and J by 4 bases, with 9 bases between the two germline ends. The germline V gene encodes CDR1 SNHLY and CDR2 FYNNEI.

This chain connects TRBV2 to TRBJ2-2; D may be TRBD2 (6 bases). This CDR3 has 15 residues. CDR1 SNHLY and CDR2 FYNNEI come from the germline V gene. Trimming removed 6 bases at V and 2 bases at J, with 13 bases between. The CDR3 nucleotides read TGTGCCAGCAGCACGGTAGCGGCTAACACCGGGGAGCTGTTTTTT. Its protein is CASSTVAANTGELFF. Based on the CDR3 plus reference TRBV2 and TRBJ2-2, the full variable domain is EPEVTQTPSHQVTQMGQEVILRCVPISNHLYFYWYRQILGQKVEFLVSFYNNEISEKSEIFDDQFSVERPDGSNFTLKIRSTKLEDSAMYFCASSTVAANTGELFFGEGSRLTVL.

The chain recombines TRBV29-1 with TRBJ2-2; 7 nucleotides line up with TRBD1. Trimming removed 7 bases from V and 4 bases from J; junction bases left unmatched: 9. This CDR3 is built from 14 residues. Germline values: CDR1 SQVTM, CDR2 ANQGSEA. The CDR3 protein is CSARGQLSTGELFF. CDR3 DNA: TGCAGCGCCAGGGGACAGCTAAGCACCGGGGAGCTGTTTTTT.

CDR3 sequence: CASSPRGALAANTGELFF. DNA for the CDR3: TGTGCCAGCAGCCCACGGGGCGCTCTAGCGGCGAACACCGGGGAGCTGTTTTTT. This rearrangement joins TRBV9 to TRBJ2-2, with 7 bases lining up with TRBD2. The CDR3 is made up of 18 amino acids. Germline V gene sequence: CDR1 SGDLS, CDR2 YYNGEE. V lost 4 bases and J lost 0; bases outside the gene matches: 12.

The CDR3 region is CASSLQGELFF. In nucleotides, the CDR3 is TGTGCCAGCAGCTTACAAGGGGAGCTGTTTTTT. The V and J genes are TRBV7-3 and TRBJ2-2; unclear D gene. V was trimmed by 2 bases and J by 8 bases, leaving 3 bases between them. The CDR3 has 11 residues. Germline V gene sequence: CDR1 SGHTA, CDR2 FQGTGA.

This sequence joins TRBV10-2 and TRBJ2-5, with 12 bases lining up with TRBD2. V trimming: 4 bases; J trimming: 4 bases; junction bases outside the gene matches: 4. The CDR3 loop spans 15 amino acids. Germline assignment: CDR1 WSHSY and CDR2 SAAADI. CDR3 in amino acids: CASSVLAGGGETQYF. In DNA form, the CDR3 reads TGCGCCAGCAGTGTACTAGCGGGAGGTGGAGAGACCCAGTACTTC.

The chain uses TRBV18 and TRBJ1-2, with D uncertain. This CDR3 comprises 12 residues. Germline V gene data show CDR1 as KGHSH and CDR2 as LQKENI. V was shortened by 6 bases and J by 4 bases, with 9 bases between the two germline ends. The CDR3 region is CASSPNFYGYTF. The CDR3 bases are TGTGCCAGCTCTCCTAACTTCTATGGCTACACCTTC.

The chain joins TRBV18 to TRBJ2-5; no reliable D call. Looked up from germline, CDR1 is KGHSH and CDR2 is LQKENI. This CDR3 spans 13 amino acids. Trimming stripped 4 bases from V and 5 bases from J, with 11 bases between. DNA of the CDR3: TGTGCCAGCTCACAGGGTCCTGGGGAGACCCAGTACTTC. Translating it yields CASSQGPGETQYF. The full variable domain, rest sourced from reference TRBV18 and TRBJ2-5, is NAGVMQNPRHLVRRRGQEARLRCSPMKGHSHVYWYRQLPEEGLKFMVYLQKENIIDESGMPKERFSAEFPKEGPSILRIQQVVRGDSAAYFCASSQGPGETQYFGPGTRLLVL.